Listed below are T cell receptor beta chains from one sample, sequenced in a study of a mutant IDH1 vaccine in newly diagnosed glioma. Measured with immunoSEQ multiplex PCR; TCRdb has only the in-frame clones, and not every one. The sample consists of about 50,000 clones, 60% to 80% of them appearing once. Which antigens these TCRs recognize remains unknown. Sequencing was performed on PBMCs, taken from a glioma patient whose treatment included an IDH1 peptide vaccine. The receptors originated from a man over 45 with glioma. Both conserved end residues are part of each CDR3. The D gene is left open where the match is weak. Expanded clones get a size class; other rows say once, few or many, or leave the size out.

d_call j_call clone_size v_call cdr3_aa cdr3_nt
NA TRBJ2-1 NA TRBV5-4 CASSVIIVNEQFF TGTGCCAGCAGCGTGATCATCGTCAATGAGCAGTTCTTC
NA TRBJ1-3 NA TRBV7-2 CASSTSSGNTIYF TGTGCCAGCAGCACCTCCTCTGGAAACACCATATATTTT
TRBD1 TRBJ1-5 NA TRBV6-6 CASSRDRSNQPQHF TGTGCCAGCAGCCGGGACAGGTCGAATCAGCCCCAGCATTTT
TRBD1 TRBJ2-1 once TRBV27 CASSWGTGDNEQFF TGTGCCAGCAGTTGGGGGACAGGGGACAATGAGCAGTTCTTC
NA TRBJ1-5 NA TRBV4-3 CASSQDLASNQPQHF TGCGCCAGCAGCCAAGATCTAGCCAGCAATCAGCCCCAGCATTTT
NA TRBJ1-2 NA TRBV9 CASSDTGARGGYTF TGTGCCAGCAGCGATACAGGTGCCCGGGGAGGCTACACCTTC
TRBD1 TRBJ1-2 NA TRBV29-1 CSSVEQGANGYTF TGCAGCAGCGTTGAACAGGGGGCGAATGGCTACACCTTC
NA TRBJ2-5 NA TRBV5-1 CASSLGSGFETQYF TGCGCCAGCAGCTTGGGGTCCGGGTTCGAGACCCAGTACTTC
TRBD1 TRBJ2-1 NA TRBV7-9 CASSRDRAETYNEQFF TGTGCCAGCAGTCGGGACAGGGCGGAAACCTACAATGAGCAGTTCTTC
TRBD2 TRBJ2-5 NA TRBV19 CASSPGRETQYF TGTGCCAGTAGTCCCGGGAGGGAGACCCAGTACTTC
NA TRBJ2-4 NA TRBV4-3 CASSQEANRNIQYF TGCGCCAGCAGCCAAGAAGCTAACCGAAACATTCAGTACTTC
NA TRBJ1-1 NA TRBV30 CAWSRGGSLNTEAFF TGTGCCTGGAGTCGGGGAGGTTCGCTGAACACTGAAGCTTTCTTT
NA TRBJ1-1 NA TRBV7-9 CASSSYEYFEAFF TGTGCCAGCAGCTCGTACGAATATTTTGAAGCTTTCTTT
TRBD1 TRBJ2-2 NA TRBV7-9 CARTEVRDRLNTGELFF TGTGCCAGAACAGAGGTCCGGGACAGGCTAAACACCGGGGAGCTGTTTTTT
TRBD2 TRBJ2-3 NA TRBV29-1 CSVERAGGFTDTQYF TGCAGCGTTGAAAGGGCGGGGGGGTTTACAGATACGCAGTATTTT
TRBD1 TRBJ1-5 NA TRBV7-8 CASSLAGQKYQPQHF TGTGCCAGCAGCTTAGCGGGACAGAAATATCAGCCCCAGCATTTT
NA TRBJ1-3 few TRBV5-6 CASSFGRSTIYF TGTGCCAGCAGCTTCGGCCGCAGCACCATATATTTT
NA TRBJ1-3 many TRBV20-1 CSALSGNTIYF TGCAGTGCTCTATCTGGAAACACCATATATTTT
TRBD1 TRBJ1-1 NA TRBV5-1 CASSPGTGNSEAFF TGCGCCAGTAGCCCCGGGACAGGGAACAGCGAAGCTTTCTTT
TRBD2 TRBJ2-1 NA TRBV30 CAWSVRPSGTKYNEQFF TGTGCCTGGAGTGTACGGCCTAGCGGGACCAAATACAATGAGCAGTTCTTC
TRBD1 TRBJ2-7 NA TRBV5-1 CASSLRQGAGYEQYF TGCGCCAGCAGCTTGCGCCAGGGGGCCGGGTACGAGCAGTACTTC
NA TRBJ1-5 NA TRBV5-5 CASSYGDGDQPQHF TGTGCCAGCAGCTATGGGGACGGAGATCAGCCCCAGCATTTT
TRBD1 TRBJ1-1 NA TRBV6-6 CASRPGQGEAFF TGTGCCAGCAGACCTGGACAGGGAGAAGCTTTCTTT
TRBD1 TRBJ1-5 NA TRBV28 CASSLLQGKGQPQHF TGTGCCAGCAGTTTATTACAGGGGAAGGGGCAGCCCCAGCATTTT
TRBD2 TRBJ2-1 NA TRBV29-1 CSMVRTSNEQFF TGCAGCATGGTTCGGACTAGCAATGAGCAGTTCTTC
TRBD2 TRBJ2-7 once TRBV9 CASSATGSPAGEQYF TGTGCCAGCAGCGCCACCGGGTCCCCAGCGGGGGAGCAGTACTTC
NA TRBJ1-5 NA TRBV2 CASSEEDPSIGNQHF TGTGCCAGCAGTGAAGAGGACCCCTCCATCGGGAACCAGCATTTT
NA TRBJ2-7 NA TRBV29-1 CSVDRGVNEQYF TGCAGCGTTGACAGGGGCGTCAACGAGCAGTACTTC
NA TRBJ1-1 NA TRBV5-4 CASSLLGEGMNTEAFF TGTGCCAGCAGCTTATTGGGAGAGGGCATGAACACTGAAGCTTTCTTT
NA TRBJ2-1 NA TRBV5-1 CASSSSEAREQFF TGCGCCAGCAGTTCCTCTGAAGCGAGGGAGCAGTTCTTC
TRBD1 TRBJ1-2 NA TRBV18 CASSRQGRDGYTF TGTGCCAGCTCCCGACAGGGCCGGGACGGCTACACCTTC
TRBD2 TRBJ2-1 NA TRBV15 CATSRVRSGDNEQFF TGTGCCACCAGCAGAGTCCGTAGCGGGGACAATGAGCAGTTCTTC
NA TRBJ1-1 NA TRBV9 CASSVTEGTEAFF TGTGCCAGCAGCGTAACCGAGGGTACTGAAGCTTTCTTT
NA TRBJ2-2 NA TRBV2 CASLTITPNTGELFF TGTGCCAGCCTTACCATTACTCCGAACACCGGGGAGCTGTTTTTT
NA TRBJ1-6 NA TRBV2 CASSMEPTFRPLHF TGTGCCAGCAGTATGGAGCCTACCTTTCGGCCCCTCCACTTT
NA TRBJ2-5 NA TRBV19 CASSEDKETQYF TGTGCCAGTAGTGAGGATAAGGAGACCCAGTACTTC
NA TRBJ2-3 once TRBV4-1 CASSQGTPDTQYF TGCGCCAGCAGCCAAGGGACCCCAGATACGCAGTATTTT
TRBD1 TRBJ1-2 NA TRBV6-1 CASIRTGGYGYTF TGTGCCAGCATCCGGACAGGGGGATATGGCTACACCTTC
NA TRBJ1-5 NA TRBV7-2 CASSLGGIMGQPQHF TGTGCCAGCAGCTTAGGGGGAATAATGGGTCAGCCCCAGCATTTT
TRBD1 TRBJ2-1 NA TRBV6-1 CASREQGMDEQFF TGTGCCAGCAGAGAACAGGGGATGGATGAGCAGTTCTTC
NA TRBJ1-2 NA TRBV30 CAWSVDLRAYGYTF TGTGCCTGGAGTGTAGACCTTCGGGCCTATGGCTACACCTTC
NA TRBJ2-2 NA TRBV7-9 CASSLVLDTGELFF TGTGCCAGCAGCTTAGTCCTGGACACCGGGGAGCTGTTTTTT
NA TRBJ1-1 NA TRBV20-1 CSAVANTEAFF TGCAGTGCTGTCGCTAACACTGAAGCTTTCTTT
TRBD1 TRBJ1-2 NA TRBV11-2 CASTLLEWDRGDRYTF TGTGCCAGCACCTTATTAGAATGGGACAGGGGAGATCGCTACACCTTC
NA TRBJ2-7 NA TRBV2 CASSDPYYEQYF TGTGCCAGCAGTGATCCTTACTACGAGCAGTACTTC
TRBD1 TRBJ2-1 NA TRBV6-5 CASSYPDRGENEQFF TGTGCCAGCAGTTACCCGGACAGGGGGGAAAATGAGCAGTTCTTC
TRBD2 TRBJ2-2 NA TRBV9 CASSVNSGGADGELFF TGTGCCAGCAGCGTAAATAGCGGGGGGGCGGACGGGGAGCTGTTTTTT
NA TRBJ1-6 NA TRBV25-1 CASDDDLNSPLHF TGTGCCAGCGATGACGATCTGAATTCACCCCTCCACTTT
NA TRBJ2-5 NA TRBV5-4 CASSLPGSETQYF TGTGCCAGCAGCTTGCCGGGCTCGGAGACCCAGTACTTC
NA TRBJ1-1 NA TRBV19 CASGRWLGPGRGTEAFF TGTGCCAGTGGAAGGTGGTTGGGGCCAGGCAGAGGCACTGAAGCTTTCTTT
NA TRBJ1-1 NA TRBV6-6 CASVQGSAEAFF TGTGCCAGCGTACAGGGTAGCGCTGAAGCTTTCTTT
TRBD1 TRBJ1-5 NA TRBV19 CASTRGQGGNQPQHF TGTGCCAGTACCCGAGGACAGGGAGGCAATCAGCCCCAGCATTTT
TRBD1 TRBJ2-5 NA TRBV30 CAWSAGRGLAETQYF TGTGCCTGGAGTGCTGGCAGGGGGCTCGCAGAGACCCAGTACTTC
NA TRBJ2-5 NA TRBV4-1 CASSQDDVEETQYF TGCGCCAGCAGCCAAGATGACGTCGAAGAGACCCAGTACTTC
NA TRBJ2-2 NA TRBV27 CASSGQNTGELFF TGTGCCAGCAGTGGACAGAACACCGGGGAGCTGTTTTTT
TRBD1 TRBJ1-1 NA TRBV4-2 CASSRDRLTEAFF TGTGCCAGCAGCCGGGACAGACTCACTGAAGCTTTCTTT